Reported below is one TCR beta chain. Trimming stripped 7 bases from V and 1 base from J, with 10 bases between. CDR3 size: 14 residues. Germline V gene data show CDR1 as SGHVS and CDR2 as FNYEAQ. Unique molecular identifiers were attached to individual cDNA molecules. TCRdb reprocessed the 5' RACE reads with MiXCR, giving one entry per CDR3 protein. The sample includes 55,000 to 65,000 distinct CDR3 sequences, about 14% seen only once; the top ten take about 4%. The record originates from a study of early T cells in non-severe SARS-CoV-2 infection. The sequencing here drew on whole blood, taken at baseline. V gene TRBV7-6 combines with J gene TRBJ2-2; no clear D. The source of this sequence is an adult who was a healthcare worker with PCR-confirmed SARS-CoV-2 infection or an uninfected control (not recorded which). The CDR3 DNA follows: TGTGCCAGCACCCAAGTTCGGAACACCGGGGAGCTGTTTTTT. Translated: CASTQVRNTGELFF.